Each of the 8 T cell receptor beta chains below was sequenced from the same sample in a study of monozygotic twins with inflammatory bowel disease. No DNA is given; TCRdb re-called the 5' RACE reads and lists each CDR3 protein once. This sample contains 310,000 or so distinct CDR3 sequences. The specimen sequenced was blood. The receptors were gathered from a human donor with ulcerative colitis or Crohn's disease, or a healthy co-twin of an affected twin (not recorded which).

The V call is TRBV11-1, the J call TRBJ2-7; TCRdb's D call of TRBD1 is untestable without DNA. CDR3 length equals 18 residues. The V gene's germline CDR1 is SGHAT and CDR2 FQDESV (reference sequence). The CDR3 here is CASSLGGFGTGKRYEQYF.

The rearrangement links TRBV20-1 to TRBJ2-2; TCRdb indicates TRBD1, and absent DNA this call remains unverified. The CDR3 spans 18 residues. From germline, CDR1 is DFQATT and CDR2 SNEGSKA (reference sequence). The CDR3 is CSASRADRVMAGTGELFF.

The chain has TRBV14 and TRBJ2-3; as DNA is missing, the TRBD2 call by TCRdb cannot be tested. The CDR3 has 13 residues. Germline loops: CDR1 SGHDN, CDR2 FVKESK. CDR3 protein: CASSPSGGALQYF. The whole variable domain, remainder taken from reference TRBV14 and TRBJ2-3, is EAGVTQFPSHSVIEKGQTVTLRCDPISGHDNLYWYRRVMGKEIKFLLHFVKESKQDESGMPNNRFLAERTGGTYSTLKVQPAELEDSGVYFCASSPSGGALQYFGPGTRLTVL.

The chain has TRBV5-1 and TRBJ2-3; TCRdb names TRBD2, which stays unverified in the absence of DNA. The germline V gene encodes CDR1 SGHRS and CDR2 YFSETQ. The CDR3 covers 17 residues. CDR3 in amino acids: CASSLGTSGGLTDTQYF.

CDR3 residues: CASHGTGSYNEQFF. V usage is TRBV6-2 or TRBV6-3 and J usage is TRBJ2-1; the D gene TCRdb calls, TRBD1, cannot be checked with no DNA. The CDR3 is 14 amino acids. Germline V CDR1 and CDR2: MNHEY, SVGEGT.

The chain uses TRBV5-5 and TRBJ2-7; TCRdb designates TRBD2, a call that cannot be tested without DNA. Germline V gives CDR1 SGHKS, CDR2 YYEKEE (reference sequence). This CDR3 region has 13 residues. The CDR3 loop reads CASSLWRDHEQYF.

The chain links TRBV9 to TRBJ2-7; no DNA is available, so the TRBD2 call from TCRdb remains unchecked. From germline, CDR1 is SGDLS and CDR2 YYNGEE. CDR3 size: 15 residues. The CDR3 reads CASSVAAGGDYEQYF.

The gene calls are TRBV19 and TRBJ1-5; the TRBD1 assignment by TCRdb is unverifiable without DNA. CDR3 length equals 14 residues. Looked up from germline, CDR1 is LNHDA and CDR2 is SQIVND (reference sequence). This CDR3 is CASSSQGPNQPQHF.